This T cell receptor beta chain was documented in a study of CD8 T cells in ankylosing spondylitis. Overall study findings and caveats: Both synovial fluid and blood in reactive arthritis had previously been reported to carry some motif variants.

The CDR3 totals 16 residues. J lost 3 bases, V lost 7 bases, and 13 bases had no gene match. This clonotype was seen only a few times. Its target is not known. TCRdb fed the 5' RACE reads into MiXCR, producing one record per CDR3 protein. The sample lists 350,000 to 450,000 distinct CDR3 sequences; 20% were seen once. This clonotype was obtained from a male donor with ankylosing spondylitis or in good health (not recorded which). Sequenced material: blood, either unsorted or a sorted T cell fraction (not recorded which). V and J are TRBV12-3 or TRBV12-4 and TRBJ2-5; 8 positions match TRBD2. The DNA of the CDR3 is TGTGCCAGCATGAGGGCCCAAGCGGGGGCGAAAGAGACCCAGTACTTC. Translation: CASMRAQAGAKETQYF.